This TCR beta chain was captured by sequencing in a study of blood T cell repertoires in COVID-19. At the level of the study: Samples taken during acute and convalescent COVID-19 were collected in the United States, Italy and Spain. Nucleic acid was either cDNA or gDNA, and it came from T cells, B-cell-depleted T cells, or PBMCs.

As originally analysed: Estimation of nucleated cell counts was performed using reference gene primer amplification. Some clones are missing from TCRdb's copy, which holds only in-frame ones; the method was immunoSEQ multiplex PCR. For V, J and clone size, that table is used; D and trimming come from the DNA. The profile shows 85,000 to 110,000 clones, roughly 84% of them singletons. V shed 3 bases, J shed 4 bases, and the junction held 5 bases outside the gene matches. This CDR3 has 14 amino acids. Germline lookup yields CDR1 SEHNR and CDR2 FQNEAQ (reference sequence). V usage is TRBV7-9 and J usage is TRBJ1-2; TRBD1 aligns across 7 bases. This sequence was found in a human donor in a cohort sampled during active COVID-19. The specimen was peripheral blood. The CDR3 reads CASSFLRQGYGYTF. CDR3 bases: TGTGCCAGCAGCTTTTTACGACAGGGCTATGGCTACACCTTC. Using reference TRBV7-9 and TRBJ1-2 for the parts outside the CDR3, the full variable domain is DTGVSQNPRHKITKRGQNVTFRCDPISEHNRLYWYRQTLGQGPEFLTYFQNEAQLEKSRLLSDRFSAERPKGSFSTLEIQRTEQGDSAMYLCASSFLRQGYGYTFGSGTRLTVV.